These 15 T cell receptor beta chains originate from one sample sequenced in a study of identical twins. TCRdb re-derived calls from the 5' RACE reads in MiXCR, one entry per CDR3 protein. The data hold roughly 490,000 distinct CDR3 sequences, with more than 13% observed a single time. These sequences were also reported in another study, on yellow fever vaccine responses in identical twins.

Sample: CD4+ T cells sorted from blood. These receptors originate from a woman aged 18-29 years in good health.

This clonotype turned up a few times. The chain carries TRBV5-1 and TRBJ2-7; a possible D gene is TRBD2 (6 bases). Between the trimmed V and J ends, which lost 2 bases and 5 bases, there was a span of 11 bases. This CDR3 has 13 residues. From germline, CDR1 is SGHRS and CDR2 YFSETQ. CDR3 region: CASSFTSRDEQYF. CDR3 DNA sequence: TGCGCCAGCAGCTTCACTAGCAGAGACGAGCAGTACTTC.

There are a few counts of this clonotype. The chain uses TRBV2 and TRBJ2-1; 7 bases are shared with TRBD2. The trim removed 8 bases at V and 7 bases at J, leaving 8 bases unmatched. Germline values: CDR1 SNHLY, CDR2 FYNNEI. This CDR3 comprises 13 residues. The DNA of the CDR3 is TGTGCCAGCTCCGGACTAGGTGTAAATGAGCAGTTCTTC. This encodes CASSGLGVNEQFF.

There are a few counts of this clonotype. The gene calls are TRBV5-1 and TRBJ2-2, with D possibly being TRBD2 (5 bases). Trimming pared 0 bases from V and 7 bases from J, leaving 13 bases between. The CDR3 totals 15 residues. Germline values: CDR1 SGHRS, CDR2 YFSETQ. The DNA of the CDR3 is TGCGCCAGCAGCTTGGGTTCTAGCAGGAACGGGGAGCTGTTTTTT. It translates to CASSLGSSRNGELFF.

The chain recombines TRBV5-6 with TRBJ2-1; D is ambiguous. The ends were cut back, 3 bases at V and 5 bases at J, with 15 bases in the middle. This CDR3 is 15 amino acids long. Germline-derived CDR1 and CDR2 are SGHDT and YYEEEE. The CDR3: CASSSRLTLHNEQFF. As DNA, the CDR3 is TGTGCCAGCAGCTCGAGACTGACCCTCCACAATGAGCAGTTCTTC.

This clonotype has a count of ten or more. The chain recombines TRBV20-1 with TRBJ1-4, with D maybe TRBD1 (6 bases). The CDR3 is 14 amino acids. Germline CDR1 and CDR2: DFQATT and SNEGSKA (reference sequence). V was clipped by 6 bases and J by 4 bases, with 15 bases between them. Here the CDR3 reads CSARPGTSNEKLFF. DNA for the CDR3: TGCAGTGCCAGACCCGGGACAAGTAATGAAAAACTGTTTTTT.

This clonotype showed up just a few times. The chain combines TRBV5-1 with TRBJ2-1, with a tentative D call TRBD1 (6 bases). Trimming stripped 3 bases from V and 7 bases from J, with 8 bases between. Germline CDR1 is SGHRS and CDR2 is YFSETQ. This CDR3 has 12 residues. The CDR3 DNA sequence: TGCGCCAGCAGCTACACAGGGAATGAGCAGTTCTTC. Amino acid sequence: CASSYTGNEQFF.

This clonotype was seen a few times. The chain has TRBV6-5 and TRBJ1-1; D might be TRBD1 (5 bases). CDR1 is MNHEY, CDR2 SVGAGI, per germline. Trimming stripped 2 bases from V and 3 bases from J, with 13 bases between. The CDR3 length is 15 residues. This CDR3 is CASSYRKGIDTEAFF. The CDR3 nucleotides read TGTGCCAGCAGTTACCGGAAGGGGATCGACACTGAAGCTTTCTTT.

This clonotype was detected only a few times. The rearrangement joins TRBV7-9 to TRBJ2-3; tentatively, D is TRBD1 (6 bases). The CDR3 runs to 12 residues. Between the trimmed V and J ends, which lost 8 bases and 3 bases, there was a span of 9 bases. CDR1 SEHNR and CDR2 FQNEAQ come from the germline V gene (reference sequence). The CDR3 sequence is CASDQGTDTQYF. The CDR3 DNA reads as TGTGCCAGCGACCAGGGGACAGATACGCAGTATTTT. Looking up the rest from reference TRBV7-9 and TRBJ2-3 gives the full variable domain: DTGVSQNPRHKITKRGQNVTFRCDPISEHNRLYWYRQTLGQGPEFLTYFQNEAQLEKSRLLSDRFSAERPKGSFSTLEIQRTEQGDSAMYLCASDQGTDTQYFGPGTRLTVL.

In its sample, this clonotype was seen a few times. V usage is TRBV9 and J usage is TRBJ2-2; no firm D call. CDR1 is SGDLS, CDR2 YYNGEE, per germline. V was shortened by 5 bases and J by 6 bases, with 8 bases between the two germline ends. The CDR3 loop spans 12 amino acids. This chain's CDR3 is CASRAMAGELFF. As DNA, the CDR3 is TGTGCCAGCAGGGCTATGGCCGGGGAGCTGTTTTTT.

This clonotype was observed a handful of times. The V gene is TRBV5-1, the J gene TRBJ2-3, with unresolved D. This CDR3 has 12 amino acids. CDR1 is SGHRS and CDR2 is YFSETQ in the germline V gene. V lost 4 bases to trimming and J lost 5 bases, with 8 bases between them. CDR3 nucleotide sequence: TGCGCCAGCAGCAGGGATTTAGATACGCAGTATTTT. Protein: CASSRDLDTQYF.

This clonotype was seen a few times. This sequence joins TRBV6-1 and TRBJ2-3, with D perhaps assigned TRBD1 or TRBD2 (6 bases each). The CDR3 sequence is 14 residues long. CDR1 and CDR2 (germline): MNHNS, SASEGT. V lost 2 bases, J lost 6 bases, and 12 bases lay in between. The CDR3 loop reads CASSEKGGWDTQYF. The CDR3 coding sequence is TGTGCCAGCAGTGAAAAGGGGGGCTGGGATACGCAGTATTTT.

Only a few counts were recorded for this clonotype. CDR3 nucleotides: TGTGCCAGCAGCTTAGGATTTTACGCGTACTACGAGCAGTACTTC. Its translation is CASSLGFYAYYEQYF. The V call is TRBV7-2, the J call TRBJ2-7, with D hard to call. The CDR3 extends over 15 amino acids. The V gene's germline CDR1 is SGHTA and CDR2 FQGNSA. Trimming took 1 base from V and 3 from J, leaving 13 bases between them.

This clonotype was observed a handful of times. The chain links TRBV7-9 to TRBJ2-1, with TRBD1 identical over 9 bases. The CDR3 has 16 amino acids. The germline gives CDR1 SEHNR, CDR2 FQNEAQ (reference sequence). The junction had 9 bases not matched to a gene; V was cut back by 5 bases and J by 4 bases. The DNA for the CDR3 is TGTGCCAGCAGCCGCGGACAGGGGCGGGGGTACAATGAGCAGTTCTTC. It specifies CASSRGQGRGYNEQFF. The entire variable domain, with the rest obtained from reference TRBV7-9 and TRBJ2-1, is as follows: DTGVSQNPRHKITKRGQNVTFRCDPISEHNRLYWYRQTLGQGPEFLTYFQNEAQLEKSRLLSDRFSAERPKGSFSTLEIQRTEQGDSAMYLCASSRGQGRGYNEQFFGPGTRLTVL.

The V call is TRBV27, the J call TRBJ2-1, with 9 bases identical to TRBD2. The junction had 10 bases not matched to a gene; V was cut back by 6 bases and J by 7 bases. CDR1 is MNHEY and CDR2 is SMNVEV in the germline V gene (reference sequence). The CDR3 runs 15 residues. CDR3 nucleotides: TGTGCCAGCAGGATCCGGGCGGGAGGGGGGAATGAGCAGTTCTTC. Encoded protein: CASRIRAGGGNEQFF.

There are a few counts of this clonotype. The chain joins TRBV10-3 to TRBJ1-5, with D uncertain. Trimming pared 4 bases from V and 5 bases from J, leaving 9 bases between. The germline CDR1 and CDR2 sequences are ENHRY and SYGVKD. The CDR3 sequence is 13 residues long. The CDR3 nucleotides are TGTGCCATCAGTGTCCAAGACGATCAGCCCCAGCATTTT. This gives the protein CAISVQDDQPQHF.